Sequencing of this T cell receptor beta chain was carried out in a study of T cells after yellow fever vaccination. This CDR3 comprises 16 residues. V gave up 5 bases and J gave up 0 bases; unmatched junction bases: 8. Via MiXCR, TCRdb re-called the 5' RACE reads, giving one row per CDR3 protein. The sample yields 400,000 to 450,000 distinct CDR3 sequences, roughly a sixth seen once. The chain has TRBV12-3 or TRBV12-4 and TRBJ2-7; 9 nucleotides match TRBD2. The sequence derives from a man in his late teens or twenties who received the YFV17D yellow fever vaccine. Material: PBMCs, obtained before the yellow fever booster vaccination. CDR3 DNA: TGTGCCAGCAGTCCTCTGCTAGCGGGGAGCTCCTACGAGCAGTACTTC. Translation gives CASSPLLAGSSYEQYF.